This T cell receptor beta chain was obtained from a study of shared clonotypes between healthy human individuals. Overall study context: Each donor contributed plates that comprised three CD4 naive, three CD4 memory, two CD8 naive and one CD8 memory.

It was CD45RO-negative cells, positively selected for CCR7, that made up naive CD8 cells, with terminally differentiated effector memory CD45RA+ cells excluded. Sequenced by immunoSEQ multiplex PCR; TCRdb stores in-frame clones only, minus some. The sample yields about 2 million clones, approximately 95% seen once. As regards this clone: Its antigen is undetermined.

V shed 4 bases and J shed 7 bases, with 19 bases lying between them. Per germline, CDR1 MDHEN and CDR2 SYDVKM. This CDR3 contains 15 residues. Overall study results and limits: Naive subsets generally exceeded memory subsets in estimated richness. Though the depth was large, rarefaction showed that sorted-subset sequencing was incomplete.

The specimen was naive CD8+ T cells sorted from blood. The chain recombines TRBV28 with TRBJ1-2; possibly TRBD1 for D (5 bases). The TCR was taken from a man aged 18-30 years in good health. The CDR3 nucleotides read TGTGCCAGCAGTTCCCTTCTAGCCAGGGAGAGTGGCTACACCTTC. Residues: CASSSLLARESGYTF.